Presented here are 2 T cell receptor beta chains from one specimen sequenced in a study of T cells after yellow fever vaccination. From the 5' RACE reads, TCRdb called clonotypes with MiXCR, one entry per CDR3 protein. The sample records tens of thousands of distinct CDR3 sequences, under 9.5% being singletons. The sample here was CD8+ T cells sorted from PBMCs, taken 9 to 10 days after the first yellow fever vaccination. The receptor source for this set is a man aged 18-30 years who received the YFV17D yellow fever vaccine.

This clonotype came up many times. The V call is TRBV28, the J call TRBJ2-3, with 9 bases aligning to TRBD2. The germline V gene encodes CDR1 MDHEN and CDR2 SYDVKM. The CDR3 runs 15 residues. Losses at the gene ends were 6 bases for V and 5 bases for J; bases not matched to a gene: 9. This CDR3 reads CASSPDGLALDTQYF. In nucleotides, the CDR3 is TGTGCCAGCAGCCCTGACGGACTAGCGCTAGATACGCAGTATTTT. The full variable domain, completed using reference TRBV28 and TRBJ2-3, is DVKVTQSSRYLVKRTGEKVFLECVQDMDHENMFWYRQDPGLGLRLIYFSYDVKMKEKGDIPEGYSVSREKKERFSLILESASTNQTSMYLCASSPDGLALDTQYFGPGTRLTVL.

This clonotype was picked up a small number of times. The rearrangement uses TRBV10-3 and TRBJ2-7; D ambiguous. Germline loops: CDR1 ENHRY, CDR2 SYGVKD. V lost 4 bases, J lost 2 bases, and 15 bases lay in between. The CDR3 is made up of 15 amino acids. The CDR3 nucleotides are TGTGCCATCAGTGTGTGGCCAGAACCTCCCTACGAGCAGTACTTC. It yields the protein CAISVWPEPPYEQYF.